This TCR beta chain was recorded in a study of beta chain features in type 1 diabetes. Study in general: Examination spanned about 99 million sorted cells from all samples.

Study-wide findings and caveats: Moderate yet significant TCRB CDR3 shortening was seen in Type 1 diabetes patients in all four CD4+ subsets. Patients' naive, central memory and Treg TCRB repertoires seemed closer to one another than those of healthy donors. There was no resolution here of whether HLA type influences TCRB rearrangement.

The investigators reverse transcribed all of the isolated RNA, so they sequenced expressed TCRB transcripts. Only in-frame clones appear in the TCRdb table, and some are missing; sequencing was by immunoSEQ multiplex PCR. The sample carries 200,000 to 250,000 clones, around 68% recorded once. Details on this clone: Its matching antigen is unknown.

Sequenced input: naive CD4+ T cells from blood. This sequence originates from a man aged 30 to 39 in good health.

In DNA form, the CDR3 reads TGCAGCGTTATACAGGGGGCCCACACAGATACGCAGTATTTT. This translates into CSVIQGAHTDTQYF. The chain has TRBV29-1 and TRBJ2-3; 9 bases line up with TRBD1. The CDR3 loop spans 14 amino acids. The germline CDR1 and CDR2 sequences are SQVTM and ANQGSEA. Trimming at V came to 5 bases and at J to 2 bases, leaving 5 bases not matched to a gene.